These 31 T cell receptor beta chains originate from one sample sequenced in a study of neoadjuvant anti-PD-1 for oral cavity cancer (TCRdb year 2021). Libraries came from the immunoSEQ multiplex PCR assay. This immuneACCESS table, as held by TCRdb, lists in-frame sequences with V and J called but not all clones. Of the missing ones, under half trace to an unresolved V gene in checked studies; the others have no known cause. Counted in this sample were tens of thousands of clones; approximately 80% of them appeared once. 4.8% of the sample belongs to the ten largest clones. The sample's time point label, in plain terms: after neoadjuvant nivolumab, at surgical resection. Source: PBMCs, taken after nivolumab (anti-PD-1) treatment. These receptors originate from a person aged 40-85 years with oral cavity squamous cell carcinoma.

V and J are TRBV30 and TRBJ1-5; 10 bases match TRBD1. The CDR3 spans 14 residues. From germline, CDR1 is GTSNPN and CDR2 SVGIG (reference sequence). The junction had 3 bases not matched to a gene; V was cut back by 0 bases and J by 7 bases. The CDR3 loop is CAWSVRDRGQPQHF. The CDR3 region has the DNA TGTGCCTGGAGTGTCCGGGACAGGGGACAGCCCCAGCATTTT. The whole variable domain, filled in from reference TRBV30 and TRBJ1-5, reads SQTIHQWPATLVQPVGSPLSLECTVEGTSNPNLYWYRQAAGRGLQLLFYSVGIGQISSEVPQNLSASRPQDRQFILSSKKLLLSDSGFYLCAWSVRDRGQPQHFGDGTRLSIL.

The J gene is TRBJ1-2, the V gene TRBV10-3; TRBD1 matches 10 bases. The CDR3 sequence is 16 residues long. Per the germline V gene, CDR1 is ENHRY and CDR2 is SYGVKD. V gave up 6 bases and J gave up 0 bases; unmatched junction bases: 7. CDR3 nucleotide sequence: TGTGCCATCAGAGAAGGACAGGGGGGAGCTAACTATGGCTACACCTTC. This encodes CAIREGQGGANYGYTF.

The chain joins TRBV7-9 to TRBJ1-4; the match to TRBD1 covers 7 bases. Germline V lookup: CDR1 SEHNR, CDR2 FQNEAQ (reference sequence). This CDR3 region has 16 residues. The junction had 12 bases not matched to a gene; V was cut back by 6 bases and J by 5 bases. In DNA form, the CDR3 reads TGTGCCAGCAGTCCACAAGTACCGACAGGGAATGAAAAACTGTTTTTT. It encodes CASSPQVPTGNEKLFF.

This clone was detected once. The CDR3 reads CASSQDRASKGNEQFF. Written as DNA, the CDR3 is TGTGCCAGCAGCCAAGATAGGGCTAGCAAGGGGAATGAGCAGTTCTTC. V is TRBV4-2 and J is TRBJ2-1; either TRBD1 or TRBD2 may fit D (5 bases each). Germline CDR1 is LGHNA and CDR2 is YNFKEQ. The V gene lost 0 bases and the J gene lost 7 bases, with 16 bases spanning the gap. CDR3 length: 16 amino acids.

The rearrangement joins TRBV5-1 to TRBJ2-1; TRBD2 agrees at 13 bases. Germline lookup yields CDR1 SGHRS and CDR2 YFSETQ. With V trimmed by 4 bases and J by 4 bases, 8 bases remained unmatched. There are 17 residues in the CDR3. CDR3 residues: CASSLRGTSGMYNEQFF. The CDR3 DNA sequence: TGCGCCAGCAGCCTGAGGGGGACTAGCGGGATGTACAATGAGCAGTTCTTC.

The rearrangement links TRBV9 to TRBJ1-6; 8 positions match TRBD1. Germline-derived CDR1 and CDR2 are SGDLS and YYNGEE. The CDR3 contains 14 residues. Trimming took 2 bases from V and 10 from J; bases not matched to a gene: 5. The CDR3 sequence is CASSVTGEGSPLHF. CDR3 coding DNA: TGTGCCAGCAGCGTGACAGGGGAGGGATCACCCCTCCACTTT.

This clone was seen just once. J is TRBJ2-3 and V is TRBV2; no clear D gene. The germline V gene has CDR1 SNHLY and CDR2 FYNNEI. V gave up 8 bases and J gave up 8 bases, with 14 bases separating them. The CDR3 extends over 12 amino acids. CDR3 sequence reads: CASQADKGTQYF. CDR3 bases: TGTGCCAGCCAAGCCGATAAGGGTACGCAGTATTTT.

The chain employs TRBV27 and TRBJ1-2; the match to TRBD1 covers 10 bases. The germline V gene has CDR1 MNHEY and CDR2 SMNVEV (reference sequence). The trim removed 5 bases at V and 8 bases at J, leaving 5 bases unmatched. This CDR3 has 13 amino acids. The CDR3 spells CASSRDRGGGYTF. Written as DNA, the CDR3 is TGTGCCAGCAGTCGGGACAGGGGAGGCGGCTACACCTTC.

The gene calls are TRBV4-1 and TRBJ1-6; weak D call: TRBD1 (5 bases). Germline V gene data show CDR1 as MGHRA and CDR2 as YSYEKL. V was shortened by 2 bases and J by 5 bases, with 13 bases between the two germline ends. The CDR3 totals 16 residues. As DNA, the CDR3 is TGCGCCAGCAGCCAATCCTACGGGGGGAATAATTCACCCCTCCACTTT. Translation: CASSQSYGGNNSPLHF.

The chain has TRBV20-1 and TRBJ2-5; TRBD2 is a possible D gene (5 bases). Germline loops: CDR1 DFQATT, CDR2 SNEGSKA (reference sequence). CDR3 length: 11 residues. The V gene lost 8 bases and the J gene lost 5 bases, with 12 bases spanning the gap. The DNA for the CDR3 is TGCAGTTATGGGGAGCGGGAGACCCAGTACTTC. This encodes CSYGERETQYF.

The CDR3 protein is CASSSPAGGIDTQYF. Here the CDR3 DNA reads TGTGCCAGCAGCTCCCCAGCGGGGGGGATAGATACGCAGTATTTT. This chain connects TRBV7-2 to TRBJ2-3; 10 bases align to TRBD2. V dropped 4 bases and J dropped 5; count of bases not matched to a gene: 6. The CDR3 runs to 15 residues. Per the germline V gene, CDR1 is SGHTA and CDR2 is FQGNSA.

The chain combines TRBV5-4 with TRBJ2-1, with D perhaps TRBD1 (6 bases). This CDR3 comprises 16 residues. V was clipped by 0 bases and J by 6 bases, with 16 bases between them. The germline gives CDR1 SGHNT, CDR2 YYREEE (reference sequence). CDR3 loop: CASSLGGGRGINEQFF. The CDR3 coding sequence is TGTGCCAGCAGCTTGGGTGGAGGTAGGGGGATCAATGAGCAGTTCTTC.

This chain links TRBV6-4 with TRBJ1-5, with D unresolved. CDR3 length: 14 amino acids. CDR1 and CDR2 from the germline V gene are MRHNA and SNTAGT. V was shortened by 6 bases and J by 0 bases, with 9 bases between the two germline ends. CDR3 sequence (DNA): TGTGCCAGCAGCGACACCTATAGCAATCAGCCCCAGCATTTT. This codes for CASSDTYSNQPQHF.

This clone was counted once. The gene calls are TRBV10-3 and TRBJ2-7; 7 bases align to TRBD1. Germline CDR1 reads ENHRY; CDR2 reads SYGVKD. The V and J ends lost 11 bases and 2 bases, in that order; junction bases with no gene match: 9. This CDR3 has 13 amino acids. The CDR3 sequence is CASPTQGTYEQYF. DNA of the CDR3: TGTGCCTCACCCACACAGGGGACCTACGAGCAGTACTTC.

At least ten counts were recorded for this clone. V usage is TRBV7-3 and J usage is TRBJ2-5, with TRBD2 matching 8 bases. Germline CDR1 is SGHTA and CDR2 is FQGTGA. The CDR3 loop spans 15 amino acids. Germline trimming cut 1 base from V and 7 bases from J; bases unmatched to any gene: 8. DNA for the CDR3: TGTGCCAGCAGCTTAAACCCGGGAGGGCTAGGGACCCAGTACTTC. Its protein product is CASSLNPGGLGTQYF.

CDR3 sequence (DNA): TGTGCCAGCAGCCCTAGACTGGGGACTAGCGCAGAGACCCAGTACTTC. Protein: CASSPRLGTSAETQYF. The J gene is TRBJ2-5, the V gene TRBV5-6; TRBD2 matches 10 bases. The CDR3 is 16 amino acids. J was trimmed by 4 bases and V by 4 bases; bases with no gene match: 10. Germline-derived CDR1 and CDR2 are SGHDT and YYEEEE.

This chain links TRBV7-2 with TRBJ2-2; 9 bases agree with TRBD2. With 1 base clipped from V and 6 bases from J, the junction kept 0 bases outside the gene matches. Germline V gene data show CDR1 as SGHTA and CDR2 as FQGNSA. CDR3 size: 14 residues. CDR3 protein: CASSLGLAAGELFF. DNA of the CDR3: TGTGCCAGCAGCTTAGGACTAGCGGCCGGGGAGCTGTTTTTT.

The CDR3 DNA reads TGTGCCAGCAGTCCCGGGACAGGGCGCTCTGGAAACACCATATATTTT. This gives the protein CASSPGTGRSGNTIYF. The chain links TRBV2 to TRBJ1-3; 9 bases fit TRBD1. The CDR3 is 16 residues long. Trimming took 5 bases from V and 0 from J; bases not matched to a gene: 5. The germline V gene encodes CDR1 SNHLY and CDR2 FYNNEI.

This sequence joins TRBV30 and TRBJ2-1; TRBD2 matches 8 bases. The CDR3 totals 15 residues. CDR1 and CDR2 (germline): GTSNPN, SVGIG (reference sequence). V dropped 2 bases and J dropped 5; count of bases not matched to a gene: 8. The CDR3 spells CAWSWGERENNEQFF. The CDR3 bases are TGTGCCTGGAGTTGGGGGGAGCGGGAGAACAATGAGCAGTTCTTC.

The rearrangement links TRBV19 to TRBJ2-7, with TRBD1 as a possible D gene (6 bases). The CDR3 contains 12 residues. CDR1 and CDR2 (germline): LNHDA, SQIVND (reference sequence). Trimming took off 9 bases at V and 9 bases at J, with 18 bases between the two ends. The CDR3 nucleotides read TGTGCCAGCGGGCCGAAAGGGGGTCGGCAGTACTTC. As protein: CASGPKGGRQYF.

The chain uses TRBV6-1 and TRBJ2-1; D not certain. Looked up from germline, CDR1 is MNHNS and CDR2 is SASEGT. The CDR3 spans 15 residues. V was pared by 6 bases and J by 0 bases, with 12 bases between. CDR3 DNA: TGTGCCAGCAGAACAACCTTTAGCTCCTACAATGAGCAGTTCTTC. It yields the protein CASRTTFSSYNEQFF.

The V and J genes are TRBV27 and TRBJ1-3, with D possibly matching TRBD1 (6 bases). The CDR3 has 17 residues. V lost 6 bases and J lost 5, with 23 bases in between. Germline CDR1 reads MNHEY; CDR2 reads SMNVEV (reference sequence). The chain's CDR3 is CASSRGGLTLGRNTIYF. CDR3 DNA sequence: TGTGCCAGCAGCCGAGGGGGATTGACCTTGGGCCGAAACACCATATATTTT.

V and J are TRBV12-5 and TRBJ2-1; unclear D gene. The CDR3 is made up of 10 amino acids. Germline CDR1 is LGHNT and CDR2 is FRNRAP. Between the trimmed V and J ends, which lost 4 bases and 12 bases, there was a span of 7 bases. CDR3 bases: TGTGCTAGTGGTTCGGTATGGCAGTTCTTC. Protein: CASGSVWQFF.

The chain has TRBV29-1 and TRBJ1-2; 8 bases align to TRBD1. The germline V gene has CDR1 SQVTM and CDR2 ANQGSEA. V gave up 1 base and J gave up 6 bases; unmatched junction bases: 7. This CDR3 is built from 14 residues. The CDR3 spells CSVEGGRGPNGYTF. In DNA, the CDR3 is TGCAGCGTTGAAGGGGGCAGGGGGCCGAATGGCTACACCTTC.

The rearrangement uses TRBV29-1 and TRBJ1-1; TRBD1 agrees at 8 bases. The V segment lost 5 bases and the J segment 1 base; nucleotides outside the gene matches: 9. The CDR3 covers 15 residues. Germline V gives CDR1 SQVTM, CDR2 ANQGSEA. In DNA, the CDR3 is TGCAGCGTTCAAGGAGGGCAGGGGGCGAACACTGAAGCTTTCTTT. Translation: CSVQGGQGANTEAFF. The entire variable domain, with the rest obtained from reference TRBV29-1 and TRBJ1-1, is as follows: SAVISQKPSRDICQRGTSLTIQCQVDSQVTMMFWYRQQPGQSLTLIATANQGSEATYESGFVIDKFPISRPNLTFSTLTVSNMSPEDSSIYLCSVQGGQGANTEAFFGQGTRLTVV.

CDR3 DNA: TGTGCCATGTCCCGGGACCTGGGGGATACGCAGTATTTT. This translates into CAMSRDLGDTQYF. The chain uses TRBV10-3 and TRBJ2-3; D is possibly TRBD1 or TRBD2 (5 bases each). This CDR3 is 13 amino acids long. Germline V gene data show CDR1 as ENHRY and CDR2 as SYGVKD. Trimming removed 9 bases at V and 6 bases at J, with 16 bases between.

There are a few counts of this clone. Written as DNA, the CDR3 is TGCAGCGTTGTTGGCAGCCTAAACACCATATATTTT. It codes for CSVVGSLNTIYF. V usage is TRBV29-1 and J usage is TRBJ1-3; the D is unclear. V was trimmed by 4 bases and J by 6 bases, leaving 10 bases between them. The CDR3 loop spans 12 amino acids. Germline V gene lookup returns CDR1 SQVTM and CDR2 ANQGSEA.

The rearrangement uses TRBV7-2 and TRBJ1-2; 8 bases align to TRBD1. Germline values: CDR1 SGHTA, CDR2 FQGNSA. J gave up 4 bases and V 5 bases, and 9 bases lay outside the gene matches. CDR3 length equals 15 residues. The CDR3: CASSPNQGAGYGYTF. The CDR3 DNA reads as TGTGCCAGCAGCCCCAACCAGGGGGCTGGCTATGGCTACACCTTC. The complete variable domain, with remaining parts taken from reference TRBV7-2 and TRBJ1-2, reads GAGVSQSPSNKVTEKGKDVELRCDPISGHTALYWYRQSLGQGLEFLIYFQGNSAPDKSGLPSDRFSAERTGGSVSTLTIQRTQQEDSAVYLCASSPNQGAGYGYTFGSGTRLTVV.

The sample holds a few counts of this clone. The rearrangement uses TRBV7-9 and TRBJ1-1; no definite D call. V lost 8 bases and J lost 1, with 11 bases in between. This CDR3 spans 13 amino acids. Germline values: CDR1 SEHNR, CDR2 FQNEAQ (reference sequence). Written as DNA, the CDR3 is TGTGCCAGCGGGTCCCGGAGGAACACTGAAGCTTTCTTT. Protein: CASGSRRNTEAFF.

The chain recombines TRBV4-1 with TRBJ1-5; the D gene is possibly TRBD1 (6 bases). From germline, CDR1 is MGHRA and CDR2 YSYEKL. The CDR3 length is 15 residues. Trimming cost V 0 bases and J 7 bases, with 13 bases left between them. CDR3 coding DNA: TGCGCCAGCAGCCAAGATACAGGGAGCAGGCAGCCCCAGCATTTT. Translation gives CASSQDTGSRQPQHF.

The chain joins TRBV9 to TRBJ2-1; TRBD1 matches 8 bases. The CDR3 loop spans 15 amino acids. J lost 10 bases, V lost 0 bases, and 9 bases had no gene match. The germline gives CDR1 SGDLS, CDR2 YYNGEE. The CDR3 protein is CASSVAGQGFREQFF. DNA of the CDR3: TGTGCCAGCAGCGTAGCTGGACAGGGTTTCCGAGAGCAGTTCTTC.